This TCR beta chain was obtained from a study of T cells in Graves' hyperthyroidism and ophthalmopathy. Study findings and constraints: Ophthalmopathy was told apart from stable hyperthyroidism by a 13 V-J model.

V shed 5 bases and J 9 bases; nucleotides not matched to a gene: 20. This CDR3 contains 18 residues. CDR1 is SGHAT, CDR2 FQNNGV, per germline. This clonotype was detected many times. Its antigen is currently unknown. 10 ml fresh peripheral blood yielded the PBMCs. RNA transcripts yielded amplified TCR beta CDR3 regions. Researchers ran a first-round RT-PCR on the TCR CDR3 using the HTBI primer set. MiXCR was run by TCRdb on the multiplex PCR reads, yielding one entry per CDR3 protein. The sample includes fewer than 800,000 distinct CDR3 sequences, roughly 15% of them seen just once. The sequencing sample was made of blood. This TCR came from a young man with Graves' hyperthyroidism. The V gene is TRBV11-2, the J gene TRBJ2-1, with 9 bases matching TRBD2. CDR3 sequence (DNA): TGTGCCAGCAGCCCACCCCCCTGGCGGGAGGGCCTTCAGAGTGAGCAGTTCTTC. Translated, it gives CASSPPPWREGLQSEQFF.